This T cell receptor beta chain comes out of a study of vaccination effects on CD4 cells after COVID-19 (dated by TCRdb to between 2021 and 2022). Context from the whole study: To identify antigen-specific CD4+ T cell clonotypes by their expansion, the ViraFEST assay first stimulated PBMC with viral peptide pools and then applied TCR sequencing. Each participant got two doses of an mRNA SARS-CoV-2 vaccine, either BNT162b2 or mRNA-1273. Each well held 2 million to 2.5 million PBMC cultured in IMDM containing roughly 5% human AB serum, 10 IU/ml IL-2 and gentamicin, along with roughly 10 ug/ml peptides. SARS-CoV-2 spike-specific CD4+ TCR repertoires from before and after mRNA vaccination were compared in COVID-19 convalescent patients and in infection-naive vaccine recipients. Altogether, over 9 COVID-19 convalescent patients and 4 SARS-CoV-2-naive healthy vaccine recipients made up the full study. Cultures from other donors in the study were sequenced using the Oncomine TCR Beta short-read assay on an Illumina iSeq 100. Here is what the overall study found, with its caveats: The study was limited by a small number of convalescent patients and lacked early post-infection timepoints. At late post-vaccination timepoints, both infection-induced and vaccine-induced clones showed marked clonal contraction, consistent with waning T cell responses. In healthy vaccine recipients, vaccine-induced clones were almost all SARS-CoV-2 mono-reactive, with only 1 of 255 being cross-reactive with common cold coronaviruses.

Receptor amplification or capture employed the immunoSEQ multiplex PCR assay. DNA from the cultured, isolated CD4+ T cells was subjected to TCR beta CDR3 sequencing. As for how the authors treated the data: Non-productive TCR sequences were removed and reads were trimmed to the CDR3 region, keeping CDR3s of at least 7 amino acids. Antigen-specific clonotypes were identified using the MANAFEST web app by comparison of expansion in peptide wells against reference cultures. Positive clones required FDR<0.05 expansion versus reference and all other wells, odds ratio above 5, and frequency above 0.1% in two replicate wells. Cross-reactive clonotypes were defined as significantly expanded in SARS-CoV-2 spike wells and in at least one common cold coronavirus spike condition. Using the stringdist R package, CDR3 similarity was measured by Levenshtein distance, and unrooted trees were constructed with ape in R 3.6.1. What TCRdb holds here is the immuneACCESS table cut down to in-frame rearrangements. Part of the clones is not present; checked against another copy, under half of the missing clones reflect an unresolved V gene, and the others are unexplained. The DNA was the basis for D and trimming; V, J and clone size are from that table. Counted in this sample were about 70,000 clones; 77% of them appeared once. The biggest ten clones account for around 2% of the sample.

After approximately eleven days of culture, CD4+ T cells were isolated with the EasySep CD4+ T cell isolation kit. The absence of prior SARS-CoV-2 infection in healthy vaccine recipients was confirmed by negative nucleocapsid antibodies before and after vaccination. On days 3 and 7, half of the culture medium was replaced with fresh IL-2-containing medium. Unless noted otherwise, every peptide stimulation condition was grown in triplicate wells. Using Ficoll-Paque Plus gradient centrifugation, PBMC were separated from whole blood and then either used fresh or cryopreserved at -140C. The QIAamp micro DNA kit was used to extract genomic DNA from the cultured CD4+ T cells. Worth noting for this clone: This receptor's antigen is unknown. No much larger clonotype is one base removed from it; base qualities were not supplied.

The sample in question was CD4+ T cells from PBMCs cultured without peptide, obtained before COVID-19 vaccination. The sequence came from a human donor who received a COVID-19 vaccine.

CDR3 reads: CASSFWGTGNTIYF. Read as DNA, the sequence is TGTGCCAGCAGCTTTTGGGGAACTGGAAACACCATATATTTT. In this chain, TRBV5-6 is recombined with TRBJ1-3; too little of a D gene remains to name it. V is pared back by 2 bases and J by 2 bases, with 8 bases lying between the germline termini. The germline V gene specifies SGHDT as CDR1 and YYEEEE as CDR2. Including cysteine and phenylalanine, the CDR3 has 14 amino acids. The sequence is cut down to CDR3 DNA, 42 bases in frame from base 1.